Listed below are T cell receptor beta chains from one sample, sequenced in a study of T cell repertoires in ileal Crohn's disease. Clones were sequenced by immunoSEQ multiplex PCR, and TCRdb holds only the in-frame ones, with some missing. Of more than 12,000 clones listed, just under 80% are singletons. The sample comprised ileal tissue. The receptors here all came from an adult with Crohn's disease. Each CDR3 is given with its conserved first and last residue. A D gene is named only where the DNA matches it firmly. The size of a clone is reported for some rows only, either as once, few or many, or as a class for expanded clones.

CASSADVNEGKTYGYTF	TGTGCCAGCAGCGCAGATGTTAACGAGGGAAAGACCTATGGCTACACCTTC	-	17	TRBV7-1	TRBJ1-2	-
CASSGGRRFQETQYF	TGTGCCAGCAGTGGAGGCCGACGGTTCCAAGAGACCCAGTACTTC	-	15	TRBV2	TRBJ2-5	-
CASRSTGGAGYTF	TGTGCCAGCAGATCAACAGGGGGCGCGGGCTACACCTTC	-	13	TRBV6-5	TRBJ1-2	TRBD1
CASTPGAGRFYGYTF	TGTGCCAGCACCCCTGGGGCAGGCCGATTCTATGGCTACACCTTC	-	15	TRBV6-5	TRBJ1-2	-
CASSTRSGRAVVEQFF	TGTGCCAGTAGTACCCGCAGCGGGAGGGCCGTTGTTGAGCAGTTCTTC	-	16	TRBV19	TRBJ2-1	TRBD2
CASSVAFSTDTQYF	TGCGCCAGCAGTGTAGCGTTTAGCACAGATACGCAGTATTTT	once	14	TRBV5-1	TRBJ2-3	-
CASTVGGAAYNEQFF	TGTGCCAGCACCGTAGGGGGGGCCGCCTACAATGAGCAGTTCTTC	-	15	TRBV27	TRBJ2-1	-
CSAEAGVADEQYF	TGCAGCGCTGAAGCGGGAGTTGCGGACGAGCAGTACTTC	-	13	TRBV29-1	TRBJ2-7	TRBD2
CAISRDILYGYTF	TGTGCCATCAGTAGGGACATCCTTTATGGCTACACCTTC	-	13	TRBV10-3	TRBJ1-2	-
CASSPEGDFYGYTF	TGTGCCAGCAGCCCTGAGGGAGACTTCTATGGCTACACCTTC	-	14	TRBV5-4	TRBJ1-2	-
CASSQGAVSSGELFF	TGCGCCAGCAGCCAAGGGGCAGTCTCCTCCGGGGAGCTGTTTTTT	-	15	TRBV4-1	TRBJ2-2	-
CAISETADSGARF	TGTGCCATCAGTGAAACAGCAGACTCAGGGGCTCGGTTT	-	13	TRBV10-3	TRBJ1-1	-
CAWSPRWQGRTEAFF	TGTGCCTGGAGCCCTCGGTGGCAGGGCCGCACTGAAGCTTTCTTT	-	15	TRBV30	TRBJ1-1	-
CASSPLAGGSGNTIYF	TGTGCCAGCTCACCCCTCGCAGGGGGCTCTGGAAACACCATATATTTT	-	16	TRBV18	TRBJ1-3	TRBD1
CASSFGTPNTGELFF	TGTGCCAGCAGCTTTGGCACACCGAACACCGGGGAGCTGTTTTTT	-	15	TRBV7-2	TRBJ2-2	-
CAISEGQGARVAEAFF	TGTGCCATCAGTGAGGGGCAGGGGGCGAGAGTGGCTGAAGCTTTCTTT	few	16	TRBV10-3	TRBJ1-1	TRBD1
CASSWGLWPFQETQYF	TGCGCCAGCAGCTGGGGGCTATGGCCCTTCCAAGAGACCCAGTACTTC	-	16	TRBV5-1	TRBJ2-5	-
CASSPRGLGNNEQFF	TGTGCCAGTAGTCCCCGAGGGTTAGGGAACAATGAGCAGTTCTTC	few	15	TRBV19	TRBJ2-1	-
CASSAGTGRTGYEQYF	TGTGCCAGCAGTGCCGGGACAGGGAGAACAGGCTACGAGCAGTACTTC	-	16	TRBV2	TRBJ2-7	TRBD1
CASSFSTGRGYTF	TGTGCCAGCAGTTTTTCGACAGGGCGAGGCTACACCTTC	once	13	TRBV27	TRBJ1-2	TRBD1
CASSPTGTGANVLTF	TGTGCCAGCAGCCCCACAGGGACTGGGGCCAACGTCCTGACTTTC	once	15	TRBV11-3	TRBJ2-6	-
CASSITGSSYNEQFF	TGTGCCAGCAGTATCACAGGGAGCTCCTACAATGAGCAGTTCTTC	-	15	TRBV27	TRBJ2-1	-
CAKKASGQLGSGTGELFF	TGTGCCAAGAAGGCTAGCGGGCAACTCGGATCAGGCACCGGGGAGCTGTTTTTT	-	18	TRBV9	TRBJ2-2	TRBD2
CSGLAGGPGAKQFF	TGCAGCGGCCTAGCGGGAGGGCCTGGAGCTAAGCAGTTCTTC	-	14	TRBV29-1	TRBJ2-1	TRBD2
CASSPAGAGANVLTF	TGTGCCAGCAGCCCGGCAGGGGCTGGGGCCAACGTCCTGACTTTC	-	15	TRBV28	TRBJ2-6	-
CASRDRGRASNQPQHF	TGTGCCAGCAGAGACAGGGGGCGCGCTAGCAATCAGCCCCAGCATTTT	-	16	TRBV27	TRBJ1-5	TRBD1
CASSDVLVSNQPQHF	TGTGCCAGCAGTGATGTACTAGTCAGCAATCAGCCCCAGCATTTT	-	15	TRBV2	TRBJ1-5	-
CSVEGRRGSPEAFF	TGCAGCGTTGAAGGACGTAGAGGGTCCCCTGAAGCTTTCTTT	-	14	TRBV29-1	TRBJ1-1	-
CAIKGTSGTDTQYF	TGTGCCATCAAAGGCACTAGCGGCACAGATACGCAGTATTTT	-	14	TRBV10-3	TRBJ2-3	TRBD2
CATSRDRARTGGDQPQHF	TGTGCCACCAGCAGAGATAGGGCAAGAACGGGGGGGGATCAGCCCCAGCATTTT	-	18	TRBV15	TRBJ1-5	-
CASSEGRGVGGYTF	TGTGCCAGCAGTGAGGGCAGGGGCGTAGGGGGCTACACCTTC	-	14	TRBV6-1	TRBJ1-2	-
CSVDSLGVNTEAFF	TGCAGCGTTGACTCACTCGGGGTCAACACTGAAGCTTTCTTT	-	14	TRBV29-1	TRBJ1-1	-
CASSLEGRSNGYTF	TGTGCCAGCAGCCTTGAAGGGAGAAGCAATGGCTACACCTTC	-	14	TRBV5-4	TRBJ1-2	-
CAISDLSGPTGGELFF	TGTGCCATCAGTGATCTAAGCGGGCCCACGGGCGGGGAGCTGTTTTTT	-	16	TRBV10-3	TRBJ2-2	-
CASSLVGGDYEQYF	TGTGCCAGCAGCTTAGTAGGGGGCGACTACGAGCAGTACTTC	-	14	TRBV5-4	TRBJ2-7	TRBD1
CASSPSPGLADLRNTQYF	TGTGCCAGCAGCCCTTCGCCGGGACTAGCGGACCTTCGTAATACGCAGTATTTT	-	18	TRBV9	TRBJ2-3	TRBD2
CASSSQGGLAGGPGEQYF	TGCGCCAGCAGCTCTCAGGGCGGACTAGCGGGAGGCCCCGGAGAGCAGTACTTC	-	18	TRBV5-1	TRBJ2-7	TRBD2
CASSNPGQGASEAFF	TGTGCCAGTTCAAACCCGGGACAGGGGGCGTCTGAAGCTTTCTTT	-	15	TRBV19	TRBJ1-1	TRBD1
CASSLWAAQETNQPQHF	TGTGCCAGCAGCTTATGGGCCGCACAGGAAACTAATCAGCCCCAGCATTTT	-	17	TRBV7-3	TRBJ1-5	-
CASSFKTGNTEAFF	TGCGCCAGCAGCTTTAAGACAGGGAACACTGAAGCTTTCTTT	-	14	TRBV5-1	TRBJ1-1	-
CASSFTGTGASEQYF	TGTGCCAGCAGCTTCACCGGGACAGGGGCCAGCGAGCAGTACTTC	-	15	TRBV5-4	TRBJ2-7	TRBD1
CASRLQTLSSYEQYF	TGTGCCAGCAGGCTACAGACCTTGAGCTCCTACGAGCAGTACTTC	once	15	TRBV2	TRBJ2-7	-
CASLSGISYEQYF	TGTGCCAGTTTGTCGGGGATCAGCTACGAGCAGTACTTC	-	13	TRBV6-5	TRBJ2-7	-
CSVRLAGGDEQFF	TGCAGCGTTCGACTAGCGGGGGGCGATGAGCAGTTCTTC	-	13	TRBV29-1	TRBJ2-1	TRBD2
CASSFHLSNSPLHF	TGTGCCAGCAGCTTCCACTTGTCAAACTCACCCCTCCACTTT	-	14	TRBV7-9	TRBJ1-6	-
CSVLTSGRGGTDTQYF	TGCAGCGTTCTGACTAGCGGGAGGGGCGGCACAGATACGCAGTATTTT	few	16	TRBV29-1	TRBJ2-3	TRBD2
CASSPWQGNTEAFF	TGTGCCAGCAGTCCCTGGCAGGGGAACACTGAAGCTTTCTTT	-	14	TRBV5-5	TRBJ1-1	-
CAIVLAPYYEQYF	TGTGCCATCGTCCTAGCGCCTTACTACGAGCAGTACTTC	-	13	TRBV7-2	TRBJ2-7	-